This T cell receptor beta chain was profiled in a study of blood T cell repertoires in COVID-19. Study-wide background: Acute and convalescent COVID-19 specimens originated in the United States, Italy and Spain. T cells, B-cell-depleted T cells, or PBMCs supplied cDNA or gDNA.

The V end lost 4 bases, the J end lost 5 bases, and 18 bases lay between the germline ends. The germline gives CDR1 SGHAT, CDR2 FQNNGV. The CDR3 loop spans 15 amino acids. Original analysis: Counts of nucleated cells, estimated from reference gene primer amplification, were obtained. This table comes from immunoSEQ multiplex PCR, and its TCRdb copy is limited to in-frame clones, with some not included. That table supplies the V and J calls and clone size; D and trimming were determined from the DNA. The sample has roughly 260,000 clones; 87% are singletons. Sequencing was done on a sample of peripheral blood. The clonotype originates from a woman aged 50 to 60 with acute or convalescent COVID-19. This sequence joins TRBV11-2 and TRBJ2-7; D may be TRBD2 (6 bases). This chain's CDR3 is CASSSPRLAPNEQYF. The CDR3 DNA is TGTGCCAGCAGCTCCCCCCGCCTAGCGCCGAACGAGCAGTACTTC.